A selection of T cell receptor beta chains follows, all from one sample in a study of shared clonotypes between healthy human individuals. TCRdb's table, derived via immunoSEQ multiplex PCR, lists solely in-frame clones and lacks some. The sample contains about 1.1 million clones, 78% of which appear only once. The sequenced sample was memory CD4+ T cells from PBMCs. These receptors came from a young man in good health. Some clones in this sample may be carry-over from other donors' samples. The CDR3 runs from the conserved cysteine through the conserved F or W. A D gene is named only where the DNA matches it firmly. Size tells how often a clone was seen (once, few, many) or the class of an expanded clone, and some rows leave it out.

>-|TRBJ2-6|many|TRBV29-1
CSARSPTGANVLTF
TGCAGCGCCCGAAGCCCCACTGGGGCCAACGTCCTGACTTTC
>-|TRBJ2-7|-|TRBV2
CASSQLLAVSYEQYF
TGTGCCAGCAGCCAGTTATTGGCGGTCTCCTACGAGCAGTACTTC
>TRBD1|TRBJ2-7|-|TRBV5-6
CASSLAGGQGAYEQYF
TGTGCCAGCAGCTTGGCGGGAGGACAGGGGGCCTACGAGCAGTACTTC
>-|TRBJ2-7|-|TRBV22-1
CPGSASSSLYEQYF
TGTCCTGGGAGCGCATCTAGCAGCCTCTACGAGCAGTACTTC
>-|TRBJ2-5|-|TRBV2
CASRGGGTSRQETQYF
TGTGCCAGCAGGGGAGGCGGAACTAGCCGTCAAGAGACCCAGTACTTC
>-|TRBJ1-1|-|TRBV18
CASSPLHTEAFF
TGTGCCAGCTCCCCATTGCACACTGAAGCTTTCTTT
>-|TRBJ2-5|-|TRBV19
CASSVGTQETQYF
TGTGCCAGTAGTGTAGGGACCCAAGAGACCCAGTACTTC
>-|TRBJ2-4|-|TRBV11-1
CASSSIGGAKNIQYF
TGTGCCAGCAGCTCCATTGGGGGAGCCAAAAACATTCAGTACTTC
>-|TRBJ2-1|-|TRBV28
CASSPGRRLTMVF
TGTGCCAGCAGTCCAGGAAGACGGTTGACCATGGTCTTC
>-|TRBJ1-5|-|TRBV6-1
CASSEGTFPQPQHF
TGTGCCAGCAGTGAAGGGACCTTTCCACAGCCCCAGCATTTT
>-|TRBJ2-7|-|TRBV7-9
CASSLPRPFYEQYF
TGTGCCAGCAGCTTACCTCGCCCCTTCTACGAGCAGTACTTC
>TRBD1|TRBJ1-4|-|TRBV25-1
CASSDPGQGGEKLFF
TGTGCCAGCAGTGACCCCGGACAGGGGGGTGAAAAACTGTTTTTT
>-|TRBJ1-5|-|TRBV20-1
CSVDRQPQHF
TGCAGTGTCGACAGACAGCCCCAGCATTTT
>TRBD2|TRBJ2-7|-|TRBV5-1
CASSEAGTRSYEQYF
TGCGCCAGCAGCGAGGCCGGGACTAGATCCTACGAGCAGTACTTC
>TRBD1|TRBJ2-3|-|TRBV9
CASSVPKQQGEMADTQYF
TGTGCCAGCAGCGTACCGAAACAACAGGGGGAGATGGCAGATACGCAGTATTTT
>-|TRBJ1-5|-|TRBV16
CASSQGYSNQPQHF
TGTGCCAGCAGCCAAGGGTATAGCAATCAGCCCCAGCATTTT
>TRBD2|TRBJ2-3|-|TRBV28
CASSSPSGRAALDTQYF
TGTGCCAGCAGTTCACCTAGCGGGAGGGCTGCTTTAGATACGCAGTATTTT
>TRBD2|TRBJ2-7|-|TRBV5-1
CASSPGGGLAGTEQYF
TGCGCCAGCAGCCCAGGAGGAGGACTAGCGGGAACCGAGCAGTACTTC
>-|TRBJ2-7|-|TRBV28
CASTTRRASPYEQYF
TGTGCCAGCACCACCCGCAGGGCGTCCCCCTACGAGCAGTACTTC
>TRBD2|TRBJ2-1|-|TRBV7-8
CASSPGLAAYNEQFF
TGTGCCAGCAGCCCGGGACTAGCGGCCTACAATGAGCAGTTCTTC
>TRBD2|TRBJ2-4|-|TRBV5-1
CASSLAASGSLKNIQYF
TGCGCCAGCAGCTTGGCGGCTAGCGGGAGTCTAAAAAACATTCAGTACTTC
>-|TRBJ1-1|-|TRBV4-1
CASSQDRGTEAFF
TGCGCCAGCAGCCAAGACAGGGGCACTGAAGCTTTCTTT
>TRBD2|TRBJ2-7|-|TRBV6-5
CASTSLAQSYEQYF
TGTGCCAGCACATCACTAGCGCAATCCTACGAGCAGTACTTC
>-|TRBJ2-3|-|TRBV27
CASSTRGTDTQYF
TGTGCCAGCAGCACCCGGGGGACAGATACGCAGTATTTT
>TRBD2|TRBJ2-3|-|TRBV6-1
CASSGGLALNLGADTQYF
TGTGCCAGCAGTGGGGGACTAGCGCTCAACTTGGGGGCAGATACGCAGTATTTT
>TRBD1|TRBJ1-5|-|TRBV2
CASSAQGAGNQPQHF
TGTGCCAGCAGTGCACAGGGGGCTGGAAATCAGCCCCAGCATTTT
>TRBD1|TRBJ1-2|-|TRBV10-2
CASTNDRESDGYTF
TGCGCCAGCACCAACGACAGGGAATCAGATGGCTACACCTTC
>-|TRBJ2-2|-|TRBV5-4
CASSSQAAGELFF
TGTGCCAGCAGCTCCCAAGCGGCCGGGGAGCTGTTTTTT
>-|TRBJ2-5|-|TRBV30
CAWSSGNQETQYF
TGTGCCTGGAGTTCGGGGAACCAAGAGACCCAGTACTTC
>TRBD1|TRBJ2-2|-|TRBV9
CASSGGTEYTGELFF
TGTGCCAGCAGCGGTGGGACAGAATACACCGGGGAGCTGTTTTTT
>-|TRBJ2-5|-|TRBV28
CASSSPASRGETQYF
TGTGCCAGCAGTTCCCCCGCTTCAAGGGGAGAGACCCAGTACTTC
>TRBD1|TRBJ1-2|-|TRBV4-3
CASSQVLTGAGGYTF
TGCGCCAGCAGCCAGGTTTTGACAGGGGCTGGCGGCTACACCTTC
>TRBD2|TRBJ2-1|many|TRBV2
CASSDSGGENEQFF
TGTGCCAGCAGTGACTCGGGAGGGGAGAATGAGCAGTTCTTC
>-|TRBJ2-7|-|TRBV7-2
CASSFGRAYEQYF
TGTGCCAGCAGCTTTGGCCGCGCCTACGAGCAGTACTTC
>TRBD1|TRBJ1-2|-|TRBV29-1
CSVEMGGQLSRLPIYGYTF
TGCAGCGTTGAAATGGGGGGACAGCTTTCCCGCTTACCCATCTATGGCTACACCTTC
>-|TRBJ1-1|-|TRBV6-6
CASSYDRGNTEAFF
TGTGCCAGCAGTTACGATAGGGGGAACACTGAAGCTTTCTTT
>TRBD2|TRBJ2-2|-|TRBV2
CASRGLAGRTGELFF
TGTGCCAGCAGGGGACTAGCGGGCCGTACCGGGGAGCTGTTTTTT
>TRBD1|TRBJ1-2|few|TRBV6-1
CASAGTANYGYTF
TGTGCCAGCGCAGGGACAGCTAACTATGGCTACACCTTC
>TRBD2|TRBJ2-2|-|TRBV5-1
CASRPTSGTNTGELFF
TGCGCCAGCAGGCCTACTAGCGGCACGAACACCGGGGAGCTGTTTTTT
>TRBD1|TRBJ2-7|once|TRBV6-5
CASSWTGVDEQYF
TGTGCCAGCTCCTGGACAGGGGTCGACGAGCAGTACTTC
>TRBD1|TRBJ1-5|-|TRBV28
CASSPVGTGTTYSNQPQHF
TGTGCCAGCAGCCCGGTCGGGACAGGGACAACCTATAGCAATCAGCCCCAGCATTTT
>TRBD1|TRBJ2-7|-|TRBV13
CASSSFGQGQNYEQYF
TGTGCCAGCAGCTCTTTCGGACAGGGCCAAAACTACGAGCAGTACTTC
>-|TRBJ2-3|-|TRBV9
CASSVSSASTDTQYF
TGTGCCAGCAGCGTATCCAGCGCGAGCACAGATACGCAGTATTTT
>-|TRBJ2-7|-|TRBV2
CASSGRGTSYEQYF
TGTGCCAGCAGTGGGAGGGGAACATCCTACGAGCAGTACTTC
>TRBD2|TRBJ2-1|once|TRBV11-2
CASRPGLAGSGYNEQFF
TGTGCCAGCAGGCCGGGACTAGCGGGATCCGGGTACAATGAGCAGTTCTTC
>-|TRBJ1-1|-|TRBV7-9
CASRLFQSGDTEAFF
TGTGCCAGCAGACTCTTCCAGTCAGGGGACACTGAAGCTTTCTTT
>-|TRBJ2-3|-|TRBV27
CASSLSGPSGDTDTQYF
TGTGCCAGCAGTTTATCCGGGCCATCCGGGGACACAGATACGCAGTATTTT
>-|TRBJ2-1|-|TRBV7-3
CASSFGPAAGNEQFF
TGTGCCAGCAGCTTTGGTCCCGCCGCGGGTAATGAGCAGTTCTTC
>TRBD2|TRBJ2-1|-|TRBV5-6
CASSLVLAGGYNEQFF
TGTGCCAGCAGCTTGGTTCTAGCGGGAGGCTACAATGAGCAGTTCTTC
>-|TRBJ2-7|-|TRBV7-6
CASSLRQGGSYEQYF
TGTGCCAGCAGCTTACGCCAAGGGGGATCCTACGAGCAGTACTTC
>-|TRBJ2-1|few|TRBV2
CASSEGARANNEQFF
TGTGCCAGCAGTGAAGGGGCCAGGGCAAACAATGAGCAGTTCTTC
>-|TRBJ1-3|few|TRBV27
CASSPPGQMFGNTIYF
TGTGCCAGCAGTCCCCCCGGGCAGATGTTTGGAAACACCATATATTTT
>TRBD2|TRBJ2-2|-|TRBV27
CASTKLTSGRALGTGELFF
TGTGCCAGCACCAAGTTGACTAGCGGGAGGGCCCTCGGCACCGGGGAGCTGTTTTTT
>TRBD2|TRBJ2-3|-|TRBV28
CASSPAAFGREKRRDTQYF
TGTGCCAGCAGTCCCGCCGCTTTCGGGCGGGAGAAGCGGAGAGATACGCAGTATTTT